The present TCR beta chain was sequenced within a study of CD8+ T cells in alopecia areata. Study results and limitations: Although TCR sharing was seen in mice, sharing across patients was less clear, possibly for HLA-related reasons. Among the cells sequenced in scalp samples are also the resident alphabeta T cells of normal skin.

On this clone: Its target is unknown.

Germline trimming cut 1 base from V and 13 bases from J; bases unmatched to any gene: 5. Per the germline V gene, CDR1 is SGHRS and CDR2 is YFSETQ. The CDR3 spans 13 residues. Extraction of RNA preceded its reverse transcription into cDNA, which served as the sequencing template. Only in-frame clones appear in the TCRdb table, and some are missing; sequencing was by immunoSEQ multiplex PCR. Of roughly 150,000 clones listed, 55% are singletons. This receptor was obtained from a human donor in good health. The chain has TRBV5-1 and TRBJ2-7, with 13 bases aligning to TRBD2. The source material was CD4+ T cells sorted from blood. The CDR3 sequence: CASSLTSGRAAYF. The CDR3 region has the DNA TGCGCCAGCAGCTTGACTAGCGGGAGGGCCGCCTACTTC. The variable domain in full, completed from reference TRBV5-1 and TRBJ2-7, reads KAGVTQTPRYLIKTRGQQVTLSCSPISGHRSVSWYQQTPGQGLQFLFEYFSETQRNKGNFPGRFSGRQFSNSRSEMNVSTLELGDSALYLCASSLTSGRAAYFGPGTRLTVT.